The 30 T cell receptor beta chains below come from one sample, sequenced in a study of CD8 T cells in Susac syndrome (dated by TCRdb to 2018 to 2020). Library preparation employed the immunoSEQ multiplex PCR assay. RNA was extracted with the RNeasy kit and roughly 0.45 to 1 ug was reverse transcribed using random hexamers. The raw public reads went through TCRdb reprocessing: fastp at Q25, MiXCR clone calling, in-frame beta chains kept. Rows with one shared CDR3 protein collapse into an entry with the most common genes and DNA. In all, the sample holds about 19,000 distinct CDR3 sequences, and 85% to 95% of those were seen once. The biggest ten clones account for around 0.21% of the sample. The source material was CD8+ T cells from PBMCs. The receptor source for this set is a human donor in good health.

This chain uses TRBV4-3 with TRBJ1-4, with D uncertain. The CDR3 length is 17 residues. Germline V gene data show CDR1 as LGHNA and CDR2 as YSLEER. The ends were cut back, 1 base at V and 5 bases at J, with 17 bases in the middle. The CDR3 region has the DNA TGCGCCAGCAGCCAAGGGCCCGGCTCGGTTGCCAATGAAAAACTGTTTTTT. The encoded protein is CASSQGPGSVANEKLFF.

This clonotype was seen more than once but under ten times. The rearrangement links TRBV7-6 to TRBJ1-1, with TRBD1 identical over 7 bases. Germline CDR1 reads SGHVS; CDR2 reads FNYEAQ. The V gene end was trimmed by 5 bases and the J gene end by 2 bases; junction bases not matched to a gene: 14. The CDR3 spans 17 residues. The CDR3 coding sequence is TGTGCCAGCAGCCCCACAGGGGATAAGGGGGTAAACACTGAAGCTTTCTTT. As protein: CASSPTGDKGVNTEAFF. Variable domain in full (rest from reference TRBV7-6 and TRBJ1-1): GAGVSQSPRYKVTKRGQDVALRCDPISGHVSLYWYRQALGQGPEFLTYFNYEAQQDKSGLPNDRFSAERPEGSISTLTIQRTEQRDSAMYRCASSPTGDKGVNTEAFFGQGTRLTVV.

This sequence joins TRBV5-4 and TRBJ1-1; TRBD1 aligns across 7 bases. Trimming at V came to 1 base and at J to 11 bases, leaving 23 bases not matched to a gene. Germline V lookup: CDR1 SGHNT, CDR2 YYREEE (reference sequence). This CDR3 has 18 amino acids. Here the CDR3 reads CASSLFPSTRDSALRAFF. The CDR3 bases are TGTGCCAGCAGCTTGTTTCCCTCAACTCGGGACAGCGCCCTTCGGGCTTTCTTT.

The chain carries TRBV28 and TRBJ2-1; 7 bases are shared with TRBD2. Germline V CDR1 and CDR2: MDHEN, SYDVKM. V shed 5 bases, J shed 8 bases, and the junction held 15 bases outside the gene matches. The length of the CDR3 is 16 residues. The CDR3 is CASSPVWGGDIYEQFF. DNA for the CDR3: TGTGCCAGCAGTCCCGTATGGGGGGGAGATATCTATGAGCAGTTCTTC.

The chain combines TRBV29-1 with TRBJ1-4; unclear D gene. Deletions cut 7 bases from V and 6 bases from J, with 12 bases between. Germline values: CDR1 SQVTM, CDR2 ANQGSEA. The CDR3 extends over 12 amino acids. The CDR3 region is CSAVDGYEKLFF. Written as DNA, the CDR3 is TGCAGCGCCGTCGATGGATATGAAAAACTGTTTTTT.

The V gene is TRBV27, the J gene TRBJ2-1, with 10 bases matching TRBD1. Germline loops: CDR1 MNHEY, CDR2 SMNVEV (reference sequence). CDR3 size: 15 residues. J was trimmed by 5 bases and V by 7 bases; bases with no gene match: 8. For the CDR3, the DNA is TGTGCCAGCAATCCCGGGACAGGGGCCCACAATGAGCAGTTCTTC. It translates to CASNPGTGAHNEQFF.

Only one count was recorded for this clonotype. The J gene is TRBJ2-3, the V gene TRBV30, with 10 bases matching TRBD2. Germline trimming cut 2 bases from V and 6 bases from J; bases unmatched to any gene: 5. The length of the CDR3 is 14 residues. Germline V gene data show CDR1 as GTSNPN and CDR2 as SVGIG (reference sequence). The CDR3: CAWSLTSGMDTQYF. CDR3 nucleotide sequence: TGTGCCTGGAGTTTAACTAGCGGGATGGATACGCAGTATTTT.

The chain couples TRBV20-1 to TRBJ2-1; 11 bases align to TRBD2. The CDR3 consists of 17 residues. Germline trimming cut 1 base from V and 2 bases from J; bases unmatched to any gene: 7. Looked up from germline, CDR1 is DFQATT and CDR2 is SNEGSKA (reference sequence). The CDR3 DNA is TGCAGTGCTAGAGTCCAGGGACTAGCGGCGACCTACAATGAGCAGTTCTTC. Its protein is CSARVQGLAATYNEQFF.

This chain connects TRBV6-5 to TRBJ2-1, with D perhaps TRBD2 (6 bases). Germline V CDR1 and CDR2: MNHEY, SVGAGI. V was clipped by 0 bases and J by 6 bases, with 15 bases between them. The CDR3 loop spans 16 amino acids. CDR3 sequence reads: CASSYSWRDGPNEQFF. In nucleotides, the CDR3 is TGTGCCAGCAGTTACTCGTGGCGGGACGGGCCCAATGAGCAGTTCTTC.

This clonotype was seen once. The rearrangement links TRBV19 to TRBJ2-1; no clear D. V was shortened by 5 bases and J by 12 bases, with 5 bases between the two germline ends. Germline assignment: CDR1 LNHDA and CDR2 SQIVND (reference sequence). This CDR3 has 9 residues. CDR3 DNA: TGTGCCAGTAGTCCTAGGCAGTTCTTC. Amino acids: CASSPRQFF.

The chain uses TRBV28 and TRBJ1-5; D is undetermined. Germline values: CDR1 MDHEN, CDR2 SYDVKM. The CDR3 length is 15 residues. The germline V and J ends were trimmed by 2 bases and 0 bases, with 8 bases remaining between them. CDR3 bases: TGTGCCAGCAGTTTAATTCTGGATAGCAATCAGCCCCAGCATTTT. Its translation is CASSLILDSNQPQHF.

This clonotype is a singleton in its sample. The chain links TRBV5-1 to TRBJ2-3; tentatively, D is TRBD2 (5 bases). The germline V and J ends were trimmed by 2 bases and 6 bases, with 16 bases remaining between them. The CDR3 is made up of 15 amino acids. Germline V gene sequence: CDR1 SGHRS, CDR2 YFSETQ. The CDR3 reads CASSFYLRGEDTQYF. In DNA, the CDR3 is TGCGCCAGCAGCTTTTACCTCCGGGGTGAGGATACGCAGTATTTT.

This clonotype was found once. The chain recombines TRBV28 with TRBJ2-2; perhaps D is TRBD1 or TRBD2 (5 bases each). V was pared by 2 bases and J by 7 bases, with 11 bases between. Germline V lookup: CDR1 MDHEN, CDR2 SYDVKM. This CDR3 comprises 14 residues. CDR3 sequence: CASSLTGAGGELFF. The CDR3 DNA follows: TGTGCCAGCAGTTTAACTGGGGCGGGCGGGGAGCTGTTTTTT. Supplemented by reference TRBV28 and TRBJ2-2, the full variable domain reads DVKVTQSSRYLVKRTGEKVFLECVQDMDHENMFWYRQDPGLGLRLIYFSYDVKMKEKGDIPEGYSVSREKKERFSLILESASTNQTSMYLCASSLTGAGGELFFGEGSRLTVL.

The CDR3 is CASSRDYDNEQFF. The CDR3 coding sequence is TGTGCCAGCAGTCGGGACTACGACAATGAGCAGTTCTTC. The chain recombines TRBV4-2 with TRBJ2-1, with 7 nucleotides matching TRBD2. V dropped 6 bases and J dropped 5; count of bases not matched to a gene: 4. The CDR3 covers 13 residues. Germline V gene data show CDR1 as LGHNA and CDR2 as YNFKEQ.

The chain joins TRBV15 to TRBJ1-4; tentatively, D is TRBD1 (5 bases). Between the trimmed V and J ends, which lost 3 bases and 5 bases, there was a span of 10 bases. Germline CDR1 LNHNV, CDR2 YYDKDF (reference sequence). The CDR3 is 14 residues long. The CDR3 DNA reads as TGTGCCACCAGCAGGGGACGGGGGAATGAAAAACTGTTTTTT. Protein: CATSRGRGNEKLFF.

Concerning this clonotype: The germline gene is not matched at one end of the junction; a read error may be the cause. The chain couples TRBV2 to TRBJ1-3; D may be TRBD1 (5 bases). CDR1 and CDR2 from the germline V gene are SNHLY and FYNNEI. The CDR3 is 16 amino acids. CDR3 loop: CASRVTEAYSENTIYF. CDR3 bases: TGTGCCAGCAGGGTGACAGAAGCTTACTCTGAAAACACCATATATTTT.

V and J are TRBV27 and TRBJ2-5, with 11 bases lining up with TRBD2. CDR3 length: 16 residues. CDR1 MNHEY and CDR2 SMNVEV come from the germline V gene (reference sequence). The V segment lost 3 bases and the J segment 5 bases; nucleotides outside the gene matches: 8. This CDR3 is CASSFLRTSGSETQYF. The DNA of the CDR3 is TGTGCCAGCAGTTTTCTTCGGACTAGCGGGTCGGAGACCCAGTACTTC.

The chain employs TRBV27 and TRBJ2-6; no definite D call. CDR1 MNHEY and CDR2 SMNVEV come from the germline V gene (reference sequence). The CDR3 extends over 13 amino acids. The V end was cut by 7 bases, the J end by 4 bases, with 8 bases between. Here the CDR3 DNA reads TGTGCCAGCACCTCCCTCGGGGCCAACGTCCTGACTTTC. Amino acids: CASTSLGANVLTF.

This chain connects TRBV6-1 to TRBJ2-2; D perhaps matches TRBD1 (5 bases). This CDR3 is 13 amino acids long. Germline V gene sequence: CDR1 MNHNS, CDR2 SASEGT. Trimming shortened V by 3 bases and J by 3 bases, and 5 bases separated the two germline ends. CDR3 amino acids: CASSDRDTGELFF. The CDR3 DNA sequence: TGTGCCAGCAGTGACAGGGACACCGGGGAGCTGTTTTTT.

This chain joins TRBV28 and TRBJ2-7, with D possibly TRBD2 on 5 matching bases. CDR1 is MDHEN, CDR2 SYDVKM, per germline. Trimming removed 10 bases at V and 2 bases at J, with 15 bases between. This CDR3 contains 13 residues. The CDR3 sequence: CATRSSATYEQYF. CDR3 sequence (DNA): TGTGCCACTAGGAGTAGCGCGACCTACGAGCAGTACTTC.

The chain joins TRBV10-3 to TRBJ2-3; 10 bases map to TRBD1. Germline CDR1 is ENHRY and CDR2 is SYGVKD. This CDR3 has 12 residues. Germline trimming cut 9 bases from V and 5 bases from J; bases unmatched to any gene: 2. CDR3 region: CAMGTGEDTQYF. CDR3 bases: TGTGCCATGGGGACAGGGGAAGATACGCAGTATTTT.

The rearrangement links TRBV7-2 to TRBJ1-2; tentatively, D is TRBD1 (6 bases). V shed 4 bases and J shed 4 bases, with 19 bases lying between them. CDR3 size: 16 residues. The germline CDR1 and CDR2 sequences are SGHTA and FQGNSA. Here the CDR3 DNA reads TGTGCCAGCAGCTCTACCCTAGGGGGGGGGAGCTATGGCTACACCTTC. Encoded protein: CASSSTLGGGSYGYTF.

The chain carries TRBV3-1 and TRBJ2-5; D is possibly TRBD2 (5 bases). CDR1 is LGHDT, CDR2 YNNKEL, per germline (reference sequence). Trimming removed 0 bases at V and 5 bases at J, with 10 bases between. The CDR3 is 14 amino acids. CDR3 nucleotides: TGTGCCAGCAGCCAAGAGCGTAAGCGGGAGACCCAGTACTTC. Translated, it gives CASSQERKRETQYF.

The rearrangement uses TRBV11-2 and TRBJ2-7; perhaps D is TRBD1 or TRBD2 (5 bases each). Trimming took 7 bases from V and 4 from J, leaving 17 bases between them. From germline, CDR1 is SGHAT and CDR2 FQNNGV. The CDR3 runs 14 residues. The DNA of the CDR3 is TGTGCCAGCACCGATTTTGGGGGTGGGTACGAGCAGTACTTC. Translating it yields CASTDFGGGYEQYF.

V is TRBV9 and J is TRBJ2-1; 10 bases agree with TRBD2. V was pared by 3 bases and J by 7 bases, with 10 bases of the junction left unmatched. The CDR3 contains 16 residues. Germline CDR1 is SGDLS and CDR2 is YYNGEE. CDR3 DNA: TGTGCCAGCAGCGAGTGGTCTAGCGGGAGTAGGAATGAGCAGTTCTTC. Amino acids: CASSEWSSGSRNEQFF.

V and J are TRBV7-9 and TRBJ2-1; no clear D gene. CDR1 and CDR2 (germline): SEHNR, FQNEAQ (reference sequence). The ends were cut back, 0 bases at V and 8 bases at J, with 11 bases in the middle. The CDR3 length is 14 residues. The CDR3 here is CASSLATDVHEQFF. In DNA, the CDR3 is TGTGCCAGCAGCTTAGCAACTGATGTTCATGAGCAGTTCTTC.

The CDR3 coding sequence is TGCAGCGTTGGACTAGCGGGAACCTACAATGAGCAGTTCTTC. This encodes CSVGLAGTYNEQFF. The V and J genes are TRBV29-1 and TRBJ2-1; 11 positions match TRBD2. Germline V CDR1 and CDR2: SQVTM, ANQGSEA. The ends lost 4 bases at V and 2 bases at J; junction bases unmatched: 1. There are 14 residues in the CDR3.

This clonotype is a singleton in its sample. CDR3 protein: CASSSGTGGFGANVLTF. CDR3 sequence (DNA): TGTGCCAGCAGTTCGGGGACAGGGGGCTTTGGGGCCAACGTCCTGACTTTC. V usage is TRBV2 and J usage is TRBJ2-6, with TRBD1 matching 12 bases. The CDR3 covers 17 residues. Trimming removed 5 bases from V and 3 bases from J; junction bases left unmatched: 5. Per the germline V gene, CDR1 is SNHLY and CDR2 is FYNNEI.

The J gene is TRBJ2-1, the V gene TRBV27; D might be TRBD1 (6 bases). The V gene's germline CDR1 is MNHEY and CDR2 SMNVEV (reference sequence). The CDR3 spans 15 residues. V was pared by 9 bases and J by 9 bases, with 24 bases between. Here the CDR3 reads CASTPGAWVASEQFF. The CDR3 DNA sequence: TGTGCCAGTACTCCAGGGGCCTGGGTAGCAAGTGAGCAGTTCTTC.

V is TRBV12-5 and J is TRBJ2-1, with 8 bases matching TRBD1. Germline CDR1 reads LGHNT; CDR2 reads FRNRAP. The CDR3 loop spans 15 amino acids. V shed 6 bases, J shed 6 bases, and the junction held 10 bases outside the gene matches. CDR3 DNA: TGTGCTAGTGGGCGGACAGGGAAAGGCCGCAATGAGCAGTTCTTC. Its translation: CASGRTGKGRNEQFF.